This passage covers 18 T cell receptor beta chains from one sample sequenced in a study of blood T cell repertoires in COVID-19. The table came from immunoSEQ multiplex PCR; TCRdb's copy has only in-frame clones and leaves some out. This table holds 100,000 to 150,000 clones, 81% found once. Source material: peripheral blood. The receptors come from a man aged 30-40 years with COVID-19, enrolled during active disease.

This rearrangement joins TRBV27 to TRBJ1-5; D remains ambiguous. The CDR3 runs 13 residues. Germline CDR1 and CDR2: MNHEY and SMNVEV (reference sequence). Between the trimmed V and J ends, which lost 4 bases and 5 bases, there was a span of 9 bases. The CDR3 loop is CASSSYAYQPQHF. Written as DNA, the CDR3 is TGTGCCAGCAGTTCCTATGCCTATCAGCCCCAGCATTTT.

This clone has a handful of counts. The rearrangement links TRBV5-4 to TRBJ2-6; possible D gene TRBD1, 5 bases. The CDR3 is 16 residues long. V was cut by 0 bases and J by 2 bases, with 9 bases left in between. The germline CDR1 and CDR2 sequences are SGHNT and YYREEE (reference sequence). Here the CDR3 DNA reads TGTGCCAGCAGCTTGGACCCAGGGACTGGGGCCAACGTCCTGACTTTC. The encoded protein is CASSLDPGTGANVLTF. The full variable domain, its missing parts supplied by reference TRBV5-4 and TRBJ2-6, is ETGVTQSPTHLIKTRGQQVTLRCSSQSGHNTVSWYQQALGQGPQFIFQYYREEENGRGNFPPRFSGLQFPNYSSELNVNALELDDSALYLCASSLDPGTGANVLTFGAGSRLTVL.

The chain carries TRBV27 and TRBJ1-1, with D possibly being TRBD1 (5 bases). CDR1 is MNHEY, CDR2 SMNVEV, per germline (reference sequence). V was cut by 1 base and J by 2 bases, with 11 bases left in between. The CDR3 totals 15 residues. CDR3 residues: CASSLWGGPNTEAFF. CDR3 bases: TGTGCCAGCAGTTTATGGGGGGGTCCCAACACTGAAGCTTTCTTT.

This rearrangement joins TRBV6-5 to TRBJ1-3; D possibly corresponds to TRBD1 (6 bases). V lost 7 bases, J lost 4 bases, and 17 bases lay in between. The CDR3 is 15 residues long. The V gene's germline CDR1 is MNHEY and CDR2 SVGAGI. CDR3: CASKPLQGSGNTIYF. The CDR3 coding sequence is TGTGCCAGCAAGCCCCTCCAGGGGTCGGGAAACACCATATATTTT.

The sample holds one count of this clone. The chain carries TRBV4-3 and TRBJ1-4, with D possibly being TRBD1 (5 bases). Trimming cost V 0 bases and J 5 bases, with 10 bases left between them. The CDR3 is made up of 15 amino acids. CDR1 and CDR2 (germline): LGHNA, YSLEER. CDR3 sequence (DNA): TGCGCCAGCAGCCAAGATACCAGGGTGAATGAAAAACTGTTTTTT. It yields the protein CASSQDTRVNEKLFF.

CDR3 nucleotides: TGTGCCAGCAGTTCTGGCTTCTCTAGCGAGTCCTACAATGAGCAGTTCTTC. This gives the protein CASSSGFSSESYNEQFF. This chain joins TRBV28 and TRBJ2-1; D perhaps matches TRBD2 (6 bases). Germline lookup yields CDR1 MDHEN and CDR2 SYDVKM. This CDR3 is 17 amino acids long. V was shortened by 4 bases and J by 1 base, with 17 bases between the two germline ends.

This chain connects TRBV28 to TRBJ2-7, with 7 bases that match TRBD1. CDR3 length: 15 amino acids. CDR1 is MDHEN and CDR2 is SYDVKM in the germline V gene. The trim removed 5 bases at V and 2 bases at J, leaving 9 bases unmatched. The CDR3 spells CASSIRQGNTYEQYF. The CDR3 DNA follows: TGTGCCAGCAGTATTCGACAGGGTAATACCTACGAGCAGTACTTC.

This chain links TRBV7-9 with TRBJ1-1; D remains ambiguous. The CDR3 contains 13 residues. The V gene's germline CDR1 is SEHNR and CDR2 FQNEAQ (reference sequence). V lost 6 bases to trimming and J lost 4 bases, with 12 bases between them. Here the CDR3 DNA reads TGTGCCAGCAGTACTAAAGGGAGCACTGAAGCTTTCTTT. This sequence encodes CASSTKGSTEAFF.

The chain joins TRBV13 to TRBJ2-7; TRBD1 agrees at 7 bases. The V and J ends lost 6 bases and 4 bases, in that order; junction bases with no gene match: 15. This CDR3 contains 16 residues. Germline V CDR1 and CDR2: PRHDT, FYEKMQ (reference sequence). CDR3 bases: TGTGCCAGCAGTTTCCTATCTAGGGGACAGACTTACGAGCAGTACTTC. Protein: CASSFLSRGQTYEQYF.

The rearrangement joins TRBV3-1 (or the pseudogene TRBV3-2) to TRBJ2-1; 11 bases line up with TRBD2. Trimming cost V 0 bases and J 7 bases; bases outside gene matches: 5. The CDR3 has 16 amino acids. Germline V CDR1 and CDR2: LGHDT, YNNKEL (reference sequence). The CDR3 region is CASSQDTSGRKNEQFF. In DNA, the CDR3 is TGTGCCAGCAGCCAAGATACTAGCGGGAGAAAAAATGAGCAGTTCTTC.

The chain has TRBV12-3 or TRBV12-4 and TRBJ1-5; D is uncertain. Trimming left V 6 bases short and J 5 bases short, with 11 bases between. The CDR3 contains 13 residues. CDR3 DNA: TGTGCCAGCAGCCCACAGTTCCATCAGCCCCAGCATTTT. This sequence encodes CASSPQFHQPQHF.

The V and J genes are TRBV28 and TRBJ2-5; 9 bases are a match to TRBD1. Trimming removed 3 bases from V and 4 bases from J; junction bases left unmatched: 0. The germline gives CDR1 MDHEN, CDR2 SYDVKM. This CDR3 region has 13 residues. CDR3 in DNA: TGTGCCAGCAGTTTGGGACAGGGAGAGACCCAGTACTTC. It specifies CASSLGQGETQYF.

The rearrangement uses TRBV2 and TRBJ2-7; 7 bases match TRBD1. V was pared by 6 bases and J by 3 bases, with 8 bases of the junction left unmatched. The CDR3 spans 14 residues. Germline lookup yields CDR1 SNHLY and CDR2 FYNNEI. DNA for the CDR3: TGTGCCAGCAGACAGGGGCTCCAGATCTACGAGCAGTACTTC. This codes for CASRQGLQIYEQYF.

The V and J genes are TRBV5-4 and TRBJ2-3, with 8 bases lining up with TRBD2. The CDR3 has 14 residues. J gave up 1 base and V 5 bases, and 3 bases lay outside the gene matches. Per the germline V gene, CDR1 is SGHNT and CDR2 is YYREEE (reference sequence). The CDR3 nucleotides are TGTGCCAGCAGTTTGCGGGAGGGCACAGATACGCAGTATTTT. Protein product: CASSLREGTDTQYF.

This chain links TRBV7-2 with TRBJ2-3; TRBD2 matches 8 bases. The CDR3 covers 12 residues. V was pared by 1 base and J by 15 bases, with 6 bases of the junction left unmatched. Germline assignment: CDR1 SGHTA and CDR2 FQGNSA. CDR3 sequence reads: CASSLGDGGEYF. The CDR3 coding sequence is TGTGCCAGCAGCTTAGGGGACGGGGGGGAATATTTT.

This clone was recorded only once. The chain employs TRBV13 and TRBJ2-1, with D tentatively TRBD1 (6 bases). V lost 5 bases, J lost 2 bases, and 13 bases lay in between. The germline gives CDR1 PRHDT, CDR2 FYEKMQ (reference sequence). The CDR3 is 15 residues long. Here the CDR3 reads CASSQSGVPYNEQFF. DNA of the CDR3: TGTGCCAGCAGCCAATCAGGGGTCCCCTACAATGAGCAGTTCTTC.

This clone was recorded once. The chain employs TRBV4-1 and TRBJ2-5, with D unresolved. V was cut by 4 bases and J by 0 bases, with 9 bases left in between. The CDR3 spans 14 residues. Germline loops: CDR1 MGHRA, CDR2 YSYEKL. CDR3 amino acids: CASSRELYQETQYF. In DNA form, the CDR3 reads TGCGCCAGCAGCCGTGAGTTGTACCAAGAGACCCAGTACTTC.

The rearrangement links TRBV6-5 to TRBJ1-5, with D hard to call. V was shortened by 6 bases and J by 9 bases, with 12 bases between the two germline ends. Germline CDR1 is MNHEY and CDR2 is SVGAGI. There are 12 residues in the CDR3. For the CDR3, the DNA is TGTGCCAGCAGCGAGGGTGGAGGGCCCCAGCATTTT. Residues: CASSEGGGPQHF.